The 17 T cell receptor beta chains below come from one sample, sequenced in a study of blood T cell repertoires in COVID-19. Here immunoSEQ multiplex PCR was the method, and the copy in TCRdb shows in-frame clones only, minus some. The sample lists 250,000 to 300,000 clones, more than 85% occurring once. The material sequenced was peripheral blood. Receptors originate from a young man with active or convalescent COVID-19.

This chain links TRBV27 with TRBJ2-5; D may be TRBD2 (5 bases). Germline V gives CDR1 MNHEY, CDR2 SMNVEV (reference sequence). Trimming shortened V by 6 bases and J by 5 bases, and 13 bases separated the two germline ends. The CDR3 sequence is 13 residues long. The CDR3 region has the DNA TGTGCCAGCAGACGGGATTGGACGGAGACCCAGTACTTC. This encodes CASRRDWTETQYF.

This chain connects TRBV6-6 to TRBJ1-1, with D uncertain. Germline CDR1 and CDR2: MNHNY and SVGAGI (reference sequence). The CDR3 is 16 residues long. V shed 4 bases and J shed 1 base, with 16 bases lying between them. For the CDR3, the DNA is TGTGCCAGCAGTTCCCGTAGGTTGGCGGCGAACACTGAAGCTTTCTTT. Amino acid sequence: CASSSRRLAANTEAFF.

This rearrangement joins TRBV2 to TRBJ2-5; maybe TRBD1 (6 bases). Germline V lookup: CDR1 SNHLY, CDR2 FYNNEI. Deletions cut 4 bases from V and 5 bases from J, with 11 bases between. The CDR3 is 13 amino acids. In DNA form, the CDR3 reads TGTGCCAGCAGTGGGGACATCAGGGAGACCCAGTACTTC. This codes for CASSGDIRETQYF.

The CDR3 spells CASSLGAENTEAFF. CDR3 in DNA: TGCGCCAGCAGCTTGGGAGCGGAGAACACTGAAGCTTTCTTT. The chain carries TRBV5-1 and TRBJ1-1; D is undetermined. CDR3 length: 14 amino acids. CDR1 and CDR2 (germline): SGHRS, YFSETQ. Trimming pared 0 bases from V and 1 base from J, leaving 7 bases between.

The rearrangement joins TRBV18 to TRBJ2-1; tentative D call: TRBD2 (7 bases). Trimming took off 1 base at V and 7 bases at J, with 11 bases between the two ends. The CDR3 spans 14 residues. Germline V gene sequence: CDR1 KGHSH, CDR2 LQKENI. In nucleotides, the CDR3 is TGTGCCAGCTCACCACTGGAGGGGGGGAATGAGCAGTTCTTC. It is translated as CASSPLEGGNEQFF.

The chain is built from TRBV6-6 and TRBJ2-1; the D gene is possibly TRBD2 (6 bases). Germline assignment: CDR1 MNHNY and CDR2 SVGAGI (reference sequence). The length of the CDR3 is 13 residues. V lost 4 bases and J 9 bases, leaving 13 bases between the germline ends. As DNA, the CDR3 is TGTGCCAGCAGTTCGGCCCAGGGAGGTGAGCAGTTCTTC. Residues: CASSSAQGGEQFF.

V gene TRBV18 combines with J gene TRBJ1-3, with D possibly being TRBD1 (5 bases). The CDR3 totals 16 residues. From germline, CDR1 is KGHSH and CDR2 LQKENI. Trimming pared 3 bases from V and 2 bases from J, leaving 14 bases between. The CDR3 sequence: CASSPAERGTGNTIYF. The CDR3 coding sequence is TGTGCCAGCTCACCGGCTGAGCGGGGGACTGGAAACACCATATATTTT.

Only one count was recorded for this clone. This rearrangement joins TRBV5-5 to TRBJ1-1; 7 bases line up with TRBD1. Germline CDR1 is SGHKS and CDR2 is YYEKEE (reference sequence). The CDR3 is 16 amino acids. Losses at the gene ends were 2 bases for V and 1 base for J; bases not matched to a gene: 8. In DNA, the CDR3 is TGTGCCAGCAGCTTCCAACAAAACAGGGGGAACACTGAAGCTTTCTTT. Amino acid sequence: CASSFQQNRGNTEAFF. The full variable domain, rest sourced from reference TRBV5-5 and TRBJ1-1, is DAGVTQSPTHLIKTRGQQVTLRCSPISGHKSVSWYQQVLGQGPQFIFQYYEKEERGRGNFPDRFSARQFPNYSSELNVNALLLGDSALYLCASSFQQNRGNTEAFFGQGTRLTVV.

V gene TRBV7-9 combines with J gene TRBJ2-1; TRBD1 might be the D (5 bases). The V end was cut by 2 bases, the J end by 4 bases, with 9 bases between. The CDR3 sequence is 14 residues long. Germline CDR1 is SEHNR and CDR2 is FQNEAQ (reference sequence). The CDR3 protein is CASSLTGDYNEQFF. CDR3 in DNA: TGTGCCAGCAGCTTAACAGGAGATTACAATGAGCAGTTCTTC.

The chain combines TRBV29-1 with TRBJ2-7, with TRBD2 matching 10 bases. Per germline, CDR1 SQVTM and CDR2 ANQGSEA. Trimming removed 5 bases from V and 8 bases from J; junction bases left unmatched: 12. CDR3 size: 14 residues. CDR3 loop: CSVLLSGRPLQQYF. DNA of the CDR3: TGCAGCGTTTTACTTAGCGGGAGGCCCCTTCAGCAGTACTTC.

This clone occurred a few times. The CDR3 DNA is TGTGCCAGCAGTTTAACTGGAGGGAAGGAGTGGGTTGGTGCCGGCAATCAGCCCCAGCATTTT. This codes for CASSLTGGKEWVGAGNQPQHF. This chain joins TRBV27 and TRBJ1-5, with D unresolved. V was trimmed by 2 bases and J by 2 bases, leaving 28 bases between them. The germline CDR1 and CDR2 sequences are MNHEY and SMNVEV (reference sequence). The CDR3 is made up of 21 amino acids.

The rearrangement joins TRBV19 to TRBJ1-2; TRBD1 might be the D (5 bases). The CDR3 runs to 14 residues. V was clipped by 4 bases and J by 6 bases, with 15 bases between them. From germline, CDR1 is LNHDA and CDR2 SQIVND (reference sequence). CDR3 loop: CASSTIQGYNGYTF. The CDR3 nucleotides are TGTGCCAGTAGTACCATCCAGGGTTATAATGGCTACACCTTC.

This chain uses TRBV7-9 with TRBJ2-7, with 8 bases that match TRBD2. J lost 7 bases, V lost 2 bases, and 13 bases had no gene match. Germline V gene lookup returns CDR1 SEHNR and CDR2 FQNEAQ (reference sequence). The CDR3 covers 16 residues. The CDR3 nucleotides are TGTGCCAGCAGCTTAAGTCTAGCGGGCCTCCTGGGTGAGCAGTACTTC. It encodes CASSLSLAGLLGEQYF.

The chain links TRBV3-1 (or the pseudogene TRBV3-2) to TRBJ1-3; D is ambiguous. Germline V gene lookup returns CDR1 LGHDT and CDR2 YNNKEL (reference sequence). This CDR3 is built from 13 residues. V was cut by 4 bases and J by 5 bases, with 9 bases left in between. DNA of the CDR3: TGTGCCAGCAGCCCCGGGGATAGAAACACCATATATTTT. It codes for CASSPGDRNTIYF.

The V gene is TRBV6-5, the J gene TRBJ1-5; 9 nucleotides align to TRBD1. CDR3 length: 14 amino acids. In germline, CDR1 is MNHEY, CDR2 SVGAGI. The V gene end was trimmed by 6 bases and the J gene end by 2 bases; junction bases not matched to a gene: 2. In DNA, the CDR3 is TGTGCCAGCAGCAGGACAGGGGGCAATCAGCCCCAGCATTTT. Translation: CASSRTGGNQPQHF.

The chain is built from TRBV18 and TRBJ1-2; 8 bases line up with TRBD1. V lost 3 bases, J lost 8 bases, and 5 bases stayed unmatched. Per germline, CDR1 KGHSH and CDR2 LQKENI. This CDR3 region has 13 residues. The CDR3 spells CASSPTGEGGYTF. The CDR3, as DNA: TGTGCCAGCTCACCGACAGGGGAGGGCGGCTACACCTTC.

This clone appeared a single time. The gene calls are TRBV29-1 and TRBJ2-7; no firm D call. The CDR3 runs 11 residues. Trimming stripped 5 bases from V and 0 bases from J, with 5 bases between. The germline CDR1 and CDR2 sequences are SQVTM and ANQGSEA. CDR3 sequence (DNA): TGCAGCGTTCATAGCTCCTACGAGCAGTACTTC. It codes for CSVHSSYEQYF.